These T cell receptor beta chains were read from a single sample in a study of blood T cell repertoires in COVID-19. The protocol was immunoSEQ multiplex PCR, while the TCRdb copy is restricted to in-frame clones and leaves out a portion. The sample has some 340,000 clones; approximately 90% are singletons. The sequenced sample was PBMCs or T cells enriched from blood (not recorded which). The receptor source for this set is a woman between 25 and 40 years old who had been exposed to COVID-19. The CDR3 runs from the conserved cysteine through the conserved F or W. D genes are given only for firm matches. Clone sizes are given selectively: once, few, many, or a class where the clone is expanded.

d_call: NA
j_call: TRBJ1-1
clone_size: NA
v_call: TRBV29-1
cdr3_nt: TGCAGCGTTGAAACAGGGACCCCTGGGGCTTTCTTT
cdr3_aa: CSVETGTPGAFF

d_call: NA
j_call: TRBJ1-1
clone_size: NA
v_call: TRBV12-3/TRBV12-4
cdr3_nt: TGTGCCAGTTCACAGATCTTGAACACTGAAGCTTTCTTT
cdr3_aa: CASSQILNTEAFF

d_call: TRBD1
j_call: TRBJ1-6
clone_size: once
v_call: TRBV6-5
cdr3_nt: TGTGCCAGCAGGGACAGGGGGGGCGATAATTCACCCCTCCACTTT
cdr3_aa: CASRDRGGDNSPLHF

d_call: NA
j_call: TRBJ1-2
clone_size: NA
v_call: TRBV19
cdr3_nt: TGTGCCAGTAGTACCAATGGCTACACCTTC
cdr3_aa: CASSTNGYTF

d_call: TRBD1
j_call: TRBJ1-1
clone_size: once
v_call: TRBV12-3/TRBV12-4
cdr3_nt: TGTGCCAGCAGTCTAAGACAGGGAATTGAAGCTTTCTTT
cdr3_aa: CASSLRQGIEAFF

d_call: TRBD1
j_call: TRBJ1-2
clone_size: NA
v_call: TRBV14
cdr3_nt: TGTGCCAGCAGCGAGGGGGCGGGCTATGGCTACACCTTC
cdr3_aa: CASSEGAGYGYTF

d_call: NA
j_call: TRBJ2-2
clone_size: once
v_call: TRBV19
cdr3_nt: TGTGCCAGTAGAGGGGAGAACACCGGGGAGCTGTTTTTT
cdr3_aa: CASRGENTGELFF

d_call: TRBD1
j_call: TRBJ1-2
clone_size: few
v_call: TRBV10-3
cdr3_nt: TGTGCCACTGCCGACAGGGGATGGTTCAGGGCGTCTGGCTACACCTTC
cdr3_aa: CATADRGWFRASGYTF

d_call: TRBD1
j_call: TRBJ1-2
clone_size: NA
v_call: TRBV5-5
cdr3_nt: TGTGCCAGCAGCTTGGCCGGACAGGGGGTTGGAGGCTACACCTTC
cdr3_aa: CASSLAGQGVGGYTF

d_call: TRBD2
j_call: TRBJ2-1
clone_size: NA
v_call: TRBV23-1
cdr3_nt: TGCGCCAGCAGTCAATCTACTAGCGGGGGAGCCGAGCAGTTCTTC
cdr3_aa: CASSQSTSGGAEQFF

d_call: TRBD1
j_call: TRBJ2-3
clone_size: NA
v_call: TRBV6-5
cdr3_nt: TGTGCCAGCAGCCCCGGGACAGGGCCCCTACTTACGCAGTATTTT
cdr3_aa: CASSPGTGPLLTQYF

d_call: TRBD1
j_call: TRBJ1-2
clone_size: NA
v_call: TRBV3-1/TRBV3-2
cdr3_nt: TGTGCCAGCAGCCACAGGGATCGGACAGGCGCGAAATATGGCTACACCTTC
cdr3_aa: CASSHRDRTGAKYGYTF

d_call: NA
j_call: TRBJ2-7
clone_size: NA
v_call: TRBV9
cdr3_nt: TGTGCCAGCAGCGTAGGGGGGGATGGCTACGAGCAGTACTTC
cdr3_aa: CASSVGGDGYEQYF

d_call: TRBD2
j_call: TRBJ2-4
clone_size: NA
v_call: TRBV5-1
cdr3_nt: TGCGCCAGCAGGGGGACTAGCGGTGAAAACATTCAGTACTTC
cdr3_aa: CASRGTSGENIQYF

d_call: TRBD1
j_call: TRBJ1-2
clone_size: once
v_call: TRBV6-5
cdr3_nt: TGTGCCAGCAGAGGACAGGTTAACTATGGCTACACCTTC
cdr3_aa: CASRGQVNYGYTF

d_call: TRBD1
j_call: TRBJ1-6
clone_size: NA
v_call: TRBV27
cdr3_nt: TGTGCCAGCGGGACGCGAGGGGGACAGTCACCCCTCCACTTT
cdr3_aa: CASGTRGGQSPLHF

d_call: TRBD1
j_call: TRBJ1-2
clone_size: NA
v_call: TRBV9
cdr3_nt: TGTGCCAGTGGGGGGACAGGGGGCCCTGGCTACACCTTC
cdr3_aa: CASGGTGGPGYTF

d_call: NA
j_call: TRBJ2-1
clone_size: once
v_call: TRBV6-4
cdr3_nt: TGTGCCAGCAGTAGAGGGCAGGGGTCCTACAATGAGCAGTTCTTC
cdr3_aa: CASSRGQGSYNEQFF

d_call: NA
j_call: TRBJ1-3
clone_size: NA
v_call: TRBV5-1
cdr3_nt: TGCGCCAGCAGCCCCGGAGGACCCTCTGGAAACACCATATATTTT
cdr3_aa: CASSPGGPSGNTIYF

d_call: NA
j_call: TRBJ1-2
clone_size: NA
v_call: TRBV19
cdr3_nt: TGTGCCAGTAGTAGCGCCGGGTCCCTTTTCTACACCTTC
cdr3_aa: CASSSAGSLFYTF

d_call: NA
j_call: TRBJ1-2
clone_size: NA
v_call: TRBV5-5
cdr3_nt: TGTGCCAGCAGCTTGGCGGCAGGGACTAGCGGCTACACCTTC
cdr3_aa: CASSLAAGTSGYTF

d_call: NA
j_call: TRBJ1-4
clone_size: NA
v_call: TRBV25-1
cdr3_nt: TGTGCCAGCAGTGAATTCAGGTGGGGGGAGGAAAAACTGTTTTTT
cdr3_aa: CASSEFRWGEEKLFF

d_call: NA
j_call: TRBJ2-2
clone_size: NA
v_call: TRBV12-3/TRBV12-4
cdr3_nt: TGTGCCAGCAGTTCCCTGGGGAGCAGGGAGCTGTTTTTT
cdr3_aa: CASSSLGSRELFF

d_call: TRBD1
j_call: TRBJ2-3
clone_size: NA
v_call: TRBV11-2
cdr3_nt: TGTGCCAGCAGCTTTACAGGGGGCGCGGATACGCAGTATTTT
cdr3_aa: CASSFTGGADTQYF

d_call: NA
j_call: TRBJ2-3
clone_size: NA
v_call: TRBV7-7
cdr3_nt: TGTGCCAGCAGCCCTCGCGGGGACTCTACAGATACGCAGTATTTT
cdr3_aa: CASSPRGDSTDTQYF

d_call: TRBD2
j_call: TRBJ2-3
clone_size: NA
v_call: TRBV5-1
cdr3_nt: TGCGCCAGCAGCTCCCTGACTAGCTTGGCCACAGATACGCAGTATTTT
cdr3_aa: CASSSLTSLATDTQYF

d_call: NA
j_call: TRBJ2-7
clone_size: NA
v_call: TRBV7-2
cdr3_nt: TGTGCCAGCAGCTCAAGCGGACTCCCTCCCTACGAGCAGTACTTC
cdr3_aa: CASSSSGLPPYEQYF

d_call: NA
j_call: TRBJ1-5
clone_size: NA
v_call: TRBV7-8
cdr3_nt: TGTGCCAGCAGCCCCGAAGATCGCCGGGGCAATCAGCCCCAGCATTTT
cdr3_aa: CASSPEDRRGNQPQHF

d_call: NA
j_call: TRBJ1-1
clone_size: NA
v_call: TRBV19
cdr3_nt: TGTGCCAGTAGGCAACCGTTATACCCGACAGATTACACTGAAGCTTTCTTT
cdr3_aa: CASRQPLYPTDYTEAFF

d_call: TRBD1
j_call: TRBJ1-2
clone_size: NA
v_call: TRBV19
cdr3_nt: TGTGCCAGTAGGGGACAGGGAGGTTATGGCTACACCTTC
cdr3_aa: CASRGQGGYGYTF

d_call: TRBD2
j_call: TRBJ2-3
clone_size: once
v_call: TRBV2
cdr3_nt: TGTGCCAGCAGTGAAGGGCGGGGGGGCGGCTCGAATACGCAGTATTTT
cdr3_aa: CASSEGRGGGSNTQYF

d_call: NA
j_call: TRBJ1-2
clone_size: NA
v_call: TRBV6-5
cdr3_nt: TGTGCCAGCAGACGAGTAGACTATGGCTACACCTTC
cdr3_aa: CASRRVDYGYTF

d_call: NA
j_call: TRBJ1-5
clone_size: NA
v_call: TRBV3-1/TRBV3-2
cdr3_nt: TGTGCCAGCAGCCCAACAGGGTCTAATCAGCCCCAGCATTTT
cdr3_aa: CASSPTGSNQPQHF

d_call: TRBD2
j_call: TRBJ2-7
clone_size: NA
v_call: TRBV7-2
cdr3_nt: TGTGCCAGCGGACAAGCGGGGGGGATGTACGAGCAGTACTTC
cdr3_aa: CASGQAGGMYEQYF

d_call: TRBD1
j_call: TRBJ1-6
clone_size: NA
v_call: TRBV7-9
cdr3_nt: TGTGCCAGCAGCTTAGCGAAGGGACAGGATTCACCCCTCCACTTT
cdr3_aa: CASSLAKGQDSPLHF

d_call: NA
j_call: TRBJ2-6
clone_size: NA
v_call: TRBV7-3
cdr3_nt: TGTGCCAGCAGCGGGGGGACGGGACTGTCGACCGCTGGGGCCAACGTCCTGACTTTC
cdr3_aa: CASSGGTGLSTAGANVLTF

d_call: NA
j_call: TRBJ1-1
clone_size: NA
v_call: TRBV15
cdr3_nt: TGTGCCACCAGCAGAGATAAGGCCCTTGGGCGCACTGAAGCTTTCTTT
cdr3_aa: CATSRDKALGRTEAFF

d_call: NA
j_call: TRBJ2-3
clone_size: NA
v_call: TRBV30
cdr3_nt: TGTGCCTGGAGTCCCAACCCCGGGTTCGCCACAGATACGCAGTATTTT
cdr3_aa: CAWSPNPGFATDTQYF

d_call: NA
j_call: TRBJ1-2
clone_size: NA
v_call: TRBV21-1
cdr3_nt: TGTGCTCTTCCACTAAGTGGCTACACCTTC
cdr3_aa: CALPLSGYTF

d_call: TRBD1
j_call: TRBJ2-1
clone_size: NA
v_call: TRBV10-3
cdr3_nt: TGTGCCATCAGGACGCAATCAGGGGGCTCACCAGTTTTACTCAACTACAATGAGCAGTTCTTC
cdr3_aa: CAIRTQSGGSPVLLNYNEQFF

d_call: NA
j_call: TRBJ1-4
clone_size: NA
v_call: TRBV4-2
cdr3_nt: TGTGCCAGCAGCCAAGGAGGATCCGCAACTAATGAAAAACTGTTTTTT
cdr3_aa: CASSQGGSATNEKLFF